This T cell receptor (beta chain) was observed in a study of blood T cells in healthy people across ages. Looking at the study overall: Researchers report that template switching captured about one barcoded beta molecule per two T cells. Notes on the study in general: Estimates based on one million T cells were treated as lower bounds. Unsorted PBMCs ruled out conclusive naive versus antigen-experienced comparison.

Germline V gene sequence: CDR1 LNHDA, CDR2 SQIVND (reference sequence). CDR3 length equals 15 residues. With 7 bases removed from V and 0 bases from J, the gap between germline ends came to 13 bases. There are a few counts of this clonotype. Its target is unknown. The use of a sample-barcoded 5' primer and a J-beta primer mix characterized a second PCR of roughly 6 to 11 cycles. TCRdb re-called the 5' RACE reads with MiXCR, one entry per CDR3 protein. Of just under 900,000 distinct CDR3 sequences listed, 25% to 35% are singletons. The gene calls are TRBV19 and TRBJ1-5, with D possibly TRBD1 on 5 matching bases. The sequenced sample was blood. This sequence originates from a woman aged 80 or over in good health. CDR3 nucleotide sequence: TGTGCCAGTACCCGCTGGGGCCATAGCAATCAGCCCCAGCATTTT. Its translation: CASTRWGHSNQPQHF.